This TCR beta chain was found in a study of blood T cell repertoires in COVID-19. Across the whole study: From T cells, B-cell-depleted T cells, or PBMCs came the material, which was cDNA or gDNA.

Authors' processing steps: Nucleated cell number was recorded as an estimate derived from reference gene primer amplification. TCRdb keeps only in-frame clones here, not all; method: immunoSEQ multiplex PCR. Clone size and the V and J calls come from that table; the DNA yielded D and trimming. This sample has around 80,000 clones; 80% occur once, and the top ten carry less than 6%. Trimming removed 3 bases from V and 2 bases from J; junction bases left unmatched: 5. Germline V gene sequence: CDR1 SGDLS, CDR2 YYNGEE. The CDR3 is made up of 16 amino acids. Sequenced sample: peripheral blood. The source of this sequence is a woman in her sixties or seventies with acute or convalescent COVID-19. The chain couples TRBV9 to TRBJ2-7; 13 nucleotides align to TRBD2. The CDR3 bases are TGTGCCAGCAGCGGGCCCGGACTAGCGGGGGCCTACGAGCAGTACTTC. Its protein is CASSGPGLAGAYEQYF.